A single sample is the source of the 7 T cell receptor beta chains below, sequenced in a study of shared clonotypes between healthy human individuals. The assay was immunoSEQ multiplex PCR, and TCRdb's table has in-frame clones only and misses some. The sample has about 1 million clones, around four fifths seen once. Specimen: memory CD4+ T cells sorted from blood. Subset indicated: CD45RA-negative fraction. The source of these receptors is a man in his late teens or twenties in good health.

This rearrangement joins TRBV6-5 to TRBJ2-5; D might be TRBD1 (6 bases). Trimming removed 4 bases at V and 4 bases at J, with 13 bases between. Germline values: CDR1 MNHEY, CDR2 SVGAGI. The CDR3 has 14 amino acids. The DNA for the CDR3 is TGTGCCAGCAGTTTACAGGGTCGGCGAGAGACCCAGTACTTC. It specifies CASSLQGRRETQYF.

This clone has just a few counts. The chain links TRBV19 to TRBJ1-5; TRBD1 might be the D (5 bases). Per germline, CDR1 LNHDA and CDR2 SQIVND (reference sequence). The CDR3 is 13 residues long. With 1 base removed from V and 9 bases from J, the gap between germline ends came to 10 bases. CDR3 sequence (DNA): TGTGCCAGTAGTATAGTTGAGGGGAGGCCCCAGCATTTT. Protein: CASSIVEGRPQHF.

This sequence joins TRBV7-9 and TRBJ2-7, with TRBD1 as a possible D gene (5 bases). Trimming cost V 3 bases and J 6 bases, with 18 bases left between them. Germline V CDR1 and CDR2: SEHNR, FQNEAQ (reference sequence). This CDR3 has 15 amino acids. CDR3 coding DNA: TGTGCCAGCAGCTTGGACACCTTCCGGACGGCCGAGCAGTACTTC. It is translated as CASSLDTFRTAEQYF.

The V and J genes are TRBV29-1 and TRBJ1-1; 8 bases match TRBD1. This CDR3 is built from 14 residues. V lost 5 bases to trimming and J lost 5 bases; unmatched junction nucleotides: 10. The V gene's germline CDR1 is SQVTM and CDR2 ANQGSEA. The CDR3 sequence is CSVLLQGDGTEAFF. CDR3 nucleotides: TGCAGCGTTCTCTTACAGGGGGATGGGACTGAAGCTTTCTTT.

In this sample, this clone turned up a few times. The chain joins TRBV4-3 to TRBJ2-3, with 8 nucleotides matching TRBD2. This CDR3 is 16 amino acids long. Trimming took 1 base from V and 0 from J; bases not matched to a gene: 3. From germline, CDR1 is LGHNA and CDR2 YSLEER. DNA of the CDR3: TGCGCCAGCAGCCAAGGGACTAGCCTAAGCACAGATACGCAGTATTTT. As protein: CASSQGTSLSTDTQYF.

This sequence joins TRBV30 and TRBJ2-4; TRBD2 matches at 9 bases. Germline V gene lookup returns CDR1 GTSNPN and CDR2 SVGIG (reference sequence). The CDR3 contains 13 residues. With 5 bases clipped from V and 8 bases from J, the junction kept 7 bases outside the gene matches. The CDR3 here is CAWASGVGDIQYF. The CDR3 nucleotides are TGTGCCTGGGCTAGCGGGGTGGGTGACATTCAGTACTTC.

This chain uses TRBV9 with TRBJ1-2; D call uncertain. Trimming pared 0 bases from V and 3 bases from J, leaving 9 bases between. The CDR3 is 14 residues long. Germline CDR1 is SGDLS and CDR2 is YYNGEE. The CDR3 sequence is CASSVADLDYGYTF. DNA of the CDR3: TGTGCCAGCAGCGTAGCTGACCTGGACTATGGCTACACCTTC.